The source of this T cell receptor beta chain is a study of tumor-infiltrating lymphocytes in primary liver carcinoma. Across the whole study: The patient group consisted of men and women aged 30 to 69 years. Tumor stage was T1-T3 N0M0, and tumor size was 4.2 to 10 cm across.

This clonotype ranks as medium-sized. No antigen is known for it. From unsorted bulk tissue weighing roughly 18-31 mg, DNA and RNA were co-extracted. Reverse transcription of roughly 470 ng total RNA with a constant-region primer produced TCR beta cDNA. ARM-PCR was slightly modified, and three nested multiplex PCR rounds with it gave rise to the TCR beta libraries. In TCRdb, the multiplex PCR reads were re-called with MiXCR into one record per CDR3 protein. The sample holds about 120,000 distinct CDR3 sequences, less than 75% seen once. Whole-study findings and limits: Significantly larger top-250-clone fractions were found in tumors than in blood (p = 0.039). For tumor-adjacent and tumor-blood pairs, overlap was less than that seen for tumor region pairs.

This clonotype originated in a woman in her sixties or seventies with primary liver carcinoma and hepatitis B virus infection. Material: tumor-adjacent normal liver tissue.

In nucleotides, the CDR3 is TGTGCCAGCAGCTCCCTAGCGGGATGGAGTTTGGGCGAGACCCAGTACTTC. Protein sequence: CASSSLAGWSLGETQYF. The rearrangement joins TRBV11-2 to TRBJ2-5; 9 bases align to TRBD2. Trimming removed 4 bases from V and 5 bases from J; junction bases left unmatched: 14. The CDR3 totals 17 residues. CDR1 is SGHAT, CDR2 FQNNGV, per germline.